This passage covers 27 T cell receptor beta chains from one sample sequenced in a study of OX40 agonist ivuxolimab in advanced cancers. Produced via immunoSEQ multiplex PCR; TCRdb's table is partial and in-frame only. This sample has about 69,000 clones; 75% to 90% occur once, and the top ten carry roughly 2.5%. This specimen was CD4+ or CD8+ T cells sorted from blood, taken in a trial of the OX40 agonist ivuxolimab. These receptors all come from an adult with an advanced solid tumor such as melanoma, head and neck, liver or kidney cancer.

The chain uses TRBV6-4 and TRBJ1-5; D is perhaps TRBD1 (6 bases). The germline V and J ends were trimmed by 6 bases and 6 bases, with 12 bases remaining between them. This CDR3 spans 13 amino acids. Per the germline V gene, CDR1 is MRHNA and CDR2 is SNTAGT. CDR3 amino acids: CASRGRGGQPQHF. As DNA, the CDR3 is TGTGCCAGCAGGGGCAGGGGTGGTCAGCCCCAGCATTTT.

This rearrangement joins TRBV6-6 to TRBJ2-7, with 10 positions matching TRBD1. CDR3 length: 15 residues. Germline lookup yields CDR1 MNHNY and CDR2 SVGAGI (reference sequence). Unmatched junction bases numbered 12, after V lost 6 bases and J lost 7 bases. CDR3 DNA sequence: TGTGCCAGCAGCTCCACCGGGACAGGGGTAAGGGAGCAGTACTTC. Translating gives CASSSTGTGVREQYF.

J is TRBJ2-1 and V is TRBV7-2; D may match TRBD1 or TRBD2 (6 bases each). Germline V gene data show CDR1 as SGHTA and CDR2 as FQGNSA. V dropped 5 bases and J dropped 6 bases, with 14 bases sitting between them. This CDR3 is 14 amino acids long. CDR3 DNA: TGTGCCAGCAGCCGCCCCGGAGGGGGCAATGAGCAGTTCTTC. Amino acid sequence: CASSRPGGGNEQFF.

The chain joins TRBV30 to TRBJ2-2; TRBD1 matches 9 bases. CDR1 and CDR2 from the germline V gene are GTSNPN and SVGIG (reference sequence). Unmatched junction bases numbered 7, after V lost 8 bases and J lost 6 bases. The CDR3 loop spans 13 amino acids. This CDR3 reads CAQPGQGPGELFF. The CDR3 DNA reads TGTGCCCAACCGGGACAGGGCCCCGGGGAGCTGTTTTTT.

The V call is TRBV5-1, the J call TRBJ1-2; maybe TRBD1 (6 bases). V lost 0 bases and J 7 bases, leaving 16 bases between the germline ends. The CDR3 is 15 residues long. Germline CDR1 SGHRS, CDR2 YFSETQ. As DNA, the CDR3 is TGCGCCAGCAGCTTGGAGGGACAAAGTAGTGGTGGCTACACCTTC. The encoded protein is CASSLEGQSSGGYTF.

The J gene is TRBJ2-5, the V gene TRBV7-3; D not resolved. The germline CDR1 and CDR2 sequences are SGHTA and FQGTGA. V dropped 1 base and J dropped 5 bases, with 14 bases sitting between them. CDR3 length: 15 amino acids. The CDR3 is CASSLSPVGTETQYF. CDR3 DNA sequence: TGTGCCAGCAGCTTAAGTCCGGTCGGCACCGAGACCCAGTACTTC. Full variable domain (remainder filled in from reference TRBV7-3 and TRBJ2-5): GAGVSQTPSNKVTEKGKYVELRCDPISGHTALYWYRQSLGQGPEFLIYFQGTGAADDSGLPNDRFFAVRPEGSVSTLKIQRTERGDSAVYLCASSLSPVGTETQYFGPGTRLLVL.

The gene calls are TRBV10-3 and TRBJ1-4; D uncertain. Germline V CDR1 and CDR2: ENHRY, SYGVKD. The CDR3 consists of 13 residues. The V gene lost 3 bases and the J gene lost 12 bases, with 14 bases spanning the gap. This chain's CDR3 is CAISDHSGSELFF. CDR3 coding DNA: TGTGCCATCAGTGACCACTCCGGGTCGGAACTGTTTTTT.

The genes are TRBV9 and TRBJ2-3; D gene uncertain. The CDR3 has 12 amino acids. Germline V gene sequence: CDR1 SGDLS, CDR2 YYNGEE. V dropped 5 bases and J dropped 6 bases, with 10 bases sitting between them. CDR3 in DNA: TGTGCCAGCAGTCCGACTGGGGATACGCAGTATTTT. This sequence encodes CASSPTGDTQYF.

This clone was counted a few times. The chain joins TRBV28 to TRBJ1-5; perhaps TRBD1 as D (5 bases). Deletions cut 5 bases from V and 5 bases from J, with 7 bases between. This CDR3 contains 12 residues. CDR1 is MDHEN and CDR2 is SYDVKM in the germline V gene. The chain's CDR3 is CASSGGDQPQHF. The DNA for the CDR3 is TGTGCCAGCAGTGGAGGGGATCAGCCCCAGCATTTT.

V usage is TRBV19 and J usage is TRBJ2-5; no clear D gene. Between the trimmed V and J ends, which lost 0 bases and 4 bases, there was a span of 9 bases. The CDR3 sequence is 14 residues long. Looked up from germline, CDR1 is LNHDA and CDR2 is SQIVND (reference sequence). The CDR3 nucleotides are TGTGCCAGTAGTATAGAAGGGTTGGGAGAGACCCAGTACTTC. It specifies CASSIEGLGETQYF.

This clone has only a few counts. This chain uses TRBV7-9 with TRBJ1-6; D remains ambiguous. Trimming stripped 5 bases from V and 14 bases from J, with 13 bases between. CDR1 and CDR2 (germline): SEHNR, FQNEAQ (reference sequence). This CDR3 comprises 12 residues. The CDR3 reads CASSRSGRALHF. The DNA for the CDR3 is TGTGCCAGCAGCCGCTCCGGGAGGGCCCTCCACTTT.

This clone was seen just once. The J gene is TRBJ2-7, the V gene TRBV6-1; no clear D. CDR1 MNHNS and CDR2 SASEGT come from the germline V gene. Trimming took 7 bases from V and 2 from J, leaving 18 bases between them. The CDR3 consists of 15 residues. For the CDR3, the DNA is TGTGCCAGCACTCCTCGGGCGCCAGCCGCCTACGAGCAGTACTTC. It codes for CASTPRAPAAYEQYF.

The CDR3 loop is CASTDRKTPAETQYF. As DNA, the CDR3 is TGTGCCAGCACGGACAGGAAAACTCCAGCAGAGACCCAGTACTTC. V is TRBV28 and J is TRBJ2-5; 7 bases match TRBD1. This CDR3 has 15 residues. CDR1 is MDHEN, CDR2 SYDVKM, per germline. V dropped 7 bases and J dropped 4; count of bases not matched to a gene: 12. The full variable domain, completed using reference TRBV28 and TRBJ2-5, is DVKVTQSSRYLVKRTGEKVFLECVQDMDHENMFWYRQDPGLGLRLIYFSYDVKMKEKGDIPEGYSVSREKKERFSLILESASTNQTSMYLCASTDRKTPAETQYFGPGTRLLVL.

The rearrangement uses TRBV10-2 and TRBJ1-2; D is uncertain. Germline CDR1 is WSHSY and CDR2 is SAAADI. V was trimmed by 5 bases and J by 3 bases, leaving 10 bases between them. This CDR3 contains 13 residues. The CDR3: CASSRLADYGYTF. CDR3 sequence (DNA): TGCGCCAGCAGTCGGTTAGCGGACTATGGCTACACCTTC.

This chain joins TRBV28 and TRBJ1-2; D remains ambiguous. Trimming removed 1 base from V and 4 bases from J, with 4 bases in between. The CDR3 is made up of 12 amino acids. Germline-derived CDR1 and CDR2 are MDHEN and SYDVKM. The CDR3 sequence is CASSLSVYGYTF. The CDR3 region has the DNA TGTGCCAGCAGTTTATCGGTCTATGGCTACACCTTC.

The CDR3 DNA reads TGTGCCAGCAGTGAAGCTCCCAAGACAGGAGAAGCTTTCTTT. It codes for CASSEAPKTGEAFF. The rearrangement links TRBV6-1 to TRBJ1-1, with D possibly matching TRBD1 (6 bases). In germline, CDR1 is MNHNS, CDR2 SASEGT. Trimming took off 0 bases at V and 8 bases at J, with 13 bases between the two ends. The CDR3 has 14 residues.

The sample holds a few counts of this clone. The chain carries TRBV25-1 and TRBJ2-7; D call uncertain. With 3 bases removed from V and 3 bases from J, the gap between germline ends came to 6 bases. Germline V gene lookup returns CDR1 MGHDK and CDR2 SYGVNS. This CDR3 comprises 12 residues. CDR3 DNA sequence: TGTGCCAGCAGTGATATAGGCTACGAGCAGTACTTC. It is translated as CASSDIGYEQYF.

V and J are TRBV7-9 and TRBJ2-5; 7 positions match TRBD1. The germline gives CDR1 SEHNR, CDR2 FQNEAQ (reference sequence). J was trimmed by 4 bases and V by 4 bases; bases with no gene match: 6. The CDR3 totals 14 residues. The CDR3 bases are TGTGCCAGCAGCTACGACAGGGAGAGAGAGACCCAGTACTTC. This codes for CASSYDRERETQYF.

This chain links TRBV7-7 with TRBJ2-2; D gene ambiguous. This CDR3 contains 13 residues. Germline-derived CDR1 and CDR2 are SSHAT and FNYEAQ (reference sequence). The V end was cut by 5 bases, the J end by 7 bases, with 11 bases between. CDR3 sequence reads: CASSLSSSGELFF. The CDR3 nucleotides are TGTGCCAGCAGCCTCTCCAGTAGCGGGGAGCTGTTTTTT.

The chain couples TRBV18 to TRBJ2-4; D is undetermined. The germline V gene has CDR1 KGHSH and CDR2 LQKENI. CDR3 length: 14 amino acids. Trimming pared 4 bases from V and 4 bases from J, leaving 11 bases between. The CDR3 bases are TGTGCCAGCTCACTCGACATATCTAAAAACATTCAGTACTTC. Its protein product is CASSLDISKNIQYF.

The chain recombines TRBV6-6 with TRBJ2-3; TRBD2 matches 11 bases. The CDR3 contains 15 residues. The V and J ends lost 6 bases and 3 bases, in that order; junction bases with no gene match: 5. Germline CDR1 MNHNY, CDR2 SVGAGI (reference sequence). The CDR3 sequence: CASRPTSGGTDTQYF. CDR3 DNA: TGTGCCAGCAGACCTACTAGCGGGGGAACAGATACGCAGTATTTT.

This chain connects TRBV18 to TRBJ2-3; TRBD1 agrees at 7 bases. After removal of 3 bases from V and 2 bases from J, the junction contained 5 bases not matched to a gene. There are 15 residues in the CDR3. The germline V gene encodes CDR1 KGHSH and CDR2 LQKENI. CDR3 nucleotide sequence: TGTGCCAGCTCACCCACAGGGGCCTACACAGATACGCAGTATTTT. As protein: CASSPTGAYTDTQYF.

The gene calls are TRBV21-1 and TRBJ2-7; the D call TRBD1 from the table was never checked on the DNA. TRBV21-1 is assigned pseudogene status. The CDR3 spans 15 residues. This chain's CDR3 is CASSKARQGSYEQYF. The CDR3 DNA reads TGTGCCAGCAGCAAAGCGAGACAGGGCTCCTACGAGCAGTACTTC.

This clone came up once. CDR3 residues: CASSMGQVNTEAFF. Written as DNA, the CDR3 is TGTGCCAGTAGTATGGGACAGGTGAACACTGAAGCTTTCTTT. The genes are TRBV19 and TRBJ1-1; 8 nucleotides agree with TRBD1. J was trimmed by 0 bases and V by 3 bases; bases with no gene match: 0. The CDR3 runs 14 residues. The germline CDR1 and CDR2 sequences are LNHDA and SQIVND (reference sequence).

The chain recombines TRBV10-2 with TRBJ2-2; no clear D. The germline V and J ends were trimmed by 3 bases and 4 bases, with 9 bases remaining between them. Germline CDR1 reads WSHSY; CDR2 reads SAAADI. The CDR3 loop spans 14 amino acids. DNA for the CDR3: TGCGCCAGCAGTGACCCGAACCCCACCGGGGAGCTGTTTTTT. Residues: CASSDPNPTGELFF.

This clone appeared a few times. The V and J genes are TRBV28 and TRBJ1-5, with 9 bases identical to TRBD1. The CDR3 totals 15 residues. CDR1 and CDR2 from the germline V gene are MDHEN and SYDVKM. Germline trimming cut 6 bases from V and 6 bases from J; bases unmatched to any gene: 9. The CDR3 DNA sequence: TGTGCCAGCAGGCTGGGGGACAGGGACGGTCAGCCCCAGCATTTT. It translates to CASRLGDRDGQPQHF.

CDR3 sequence: CASSGRQERYGYTF. CDR3 coding DNA: TGTGCCAGCAGCGGACGACAGGAACGCTATGGCTACACCTTC. The chain joins TRBV9 to TRBJ1-2, with a weak D call TRBD1 (6 bases). CDR1 is SGDLS, CDR2 YYNGEE, per germline. The CDR3 is 14 amino acids. Deletions cut 3 bases from V and 4 bases from J, with 13 bases between.